Sequencing of this TCR beta chain was carried out in a study of T cells after yellow fever vaccination. Findings of the study overall: Reappearing after the booster were most of the clones from primary vaccination (almost 97% CD4, approximately 86% CD8). Repertoires sorted by FACS could include abundant clonotypes that are contaminants from the bulk population. Shared CD4/CD8 clonotypes were a small share, likely from convergent recombination.

A 5'RACE template-switching step, the method used to make TCR cDNA, added a universal primer site and UMIs. Each CDR3 protein is one row after TCRdb ran MiXCR on the 5' RACE reads. The data contain some 420,000 distinct CDR3 sequences, 18% of them singletons. Germline CDR1 and CDR2: SGHDN and FVKESK. The germline V and J ends were trimmed by 5 bases and 5 bases, with 15 bases remaining between them. The CDR3 sequence is 14 residues long. Turning to this clonotype: No antigen is known for it.

J is TRBJ1-1 and V is TRBV14; D may be TRBD1 (6 bases). This specimen was PBMCs, taken before the yellow fever booster vaccination. This TCR derives from a young man who received the YFV17D yellow fever vaccine. The DNA for the CDR3 is TGTGCCAGCAGCGCTCGTTCAGGGGTAACTGAAGCTTTCTTT. This encodes CASSARSGVTEAFF. Full variable domain (missing parts from reference TRBV14 and TRBJ1-1): EAGVTQFPSHSVIEKGQTVTLRCDPISGHDNLYWYRRVMGKEIKFLLHFVKESKQDESGMPNNRFLAERTGGTYSTLKVQPAELEDSGVYFCASSARSGVTEAFFGQGTRLTVV.